The sequence of this TCR beta chain was determined in a study of T cells after yellow fever vaccination. Study-wide points: In FACS-sorted repertoires, abundant clonotypes from the bulk population could appear as contaminants.

The CDR3 extends over 15 amino acids. Germline V gives CDR1 LGHNA, CDR2 YSLEER. V was cut by 1 base and J by 2 bases, with 12 bases left in between. Generation of TCR cDNA used 5'RACE template switching (which added a universal primer site and UMIs). One entry per CDR3 protein, called by TCRdb with MiXCR from the 5' RACE reads. This table holds just over 300,000 distinct CDR3 sequences, roughly 3.5% found once. In its sample, this clonotype was seen many times. Its antigen is unknown. The sequencing used PBMCs, collected on the day of the yellow fever booster vaccination. This chain joins TRBV4-3 and TRBJ2-7; D possibly corresponds to TRBD1 (6 bases). The clonotype originates from a man in his late teens or twenties who received the YFV17D yellow fever vaccine. The CDR3 reads CASSQVEQGTYEQYF. The CDR3 DNA reads as TGCGCCAGCAGCCAAGTTGAACAGGGTACCTACGAGCAGTACTTC.